Here is one T cell receptor (beta chain) with its context. No cognate antigen has been identified for it. The germline gene is not matched at one end of the junction; a read error may be the cause. For CDR1 and CDR2, the germline V gene lists MNHEY and SVGAGI. The CDR3 runs 13 residues from the cysteine to the phenylalanine. The CDR3 DNA has 39 bases and is translated from base 1. The data derive from a study of tumor-infiltrating lymphocytes in primary liver carcinoma (dated by TCRdb to 2015 to 2018). Study-level background: Hepatocellular carcinoma (four) or combined HCC and intrahepatic cholangiocarcinoma (one) was present in the five patients, who were three men and two women aged 30 to 69 years. The five patients had tumors of stage T1-T3 N0M0, with maximum diameters ranging from roughly 4.2 to 10 cm. Each sample produced roughly 3.5 to 7.13 million productive TCRbeta reads, and read depth showed no significant difference between tissue types. TCRbeta repertoire sequencing, expression microarrays and whole-exome sequencing were combined in the study across five regions of each liver tumor, with adjacent normal tissue and blood also included. A total of 35 or so specimens from 5 patients underwent TCRbeta repertoire sequencing, comprising approximately 25 tumor regions, 5 adjacent noncancerous liver tissues and 5 peripheral blood samples. Agilent mRNA microarray profiling was performed on the 25 tumor region samples to relate TCRbeta repertoire diversity to the local molecular phenotype. Technical replicate repertoires showed high reproducibility, with mean shared-clone rates roughly 0.88 and correlation coefficients above 0.98. General findings and caveats noted by the study authors: Repertoire overlap was higher between tumor regions (mean about 36%) than tumor-adjacent (approximately 17%) or tumor-blood (about 14%) pairs, consistent with antigen-driven expansion. Only about 7-25% of top clones were present in all five regions of a tumor, suggesting spatial heterogeneity of tumor-infiltrating T cells. Because only the TCR beta chain was sequenced and unpaired alpha chains were not captured, true repertoire diversity is likely underestimated. The top 250 clones made up a significantly larger repertoire fraction in tumors than in blood (p = 0.039). With just a handful of patients in the study, the authors point out that the findings should be validated in a larger study. Because the samples were bulk and unsorted, CD4+ and CD8+ T cell repertoires could not be compared.

Starting from about 550 ng total RNA, TCRbeta-specific cDNA was produced by reverse transcription with a constant-region primer and ProtoScript II reverse transcriptase. TCRbeta libraries were built with three nested multiplex PCR rounds, a slightly modified ARM-PCR procedure. Each of the first two PCR rounds ran for approximately 10 cycles and used multiplex TRBV1-TRBV30 forward primers together with a Cbeta reverse primer. Sample barcodes and Illumina adapters were added in a final 25-cycle PCR with Deep VentR polymerase. Before sequencing, amplicons between 200 and 500 bp were purified from gel using a QIAquick gel extraction kit. An Illumina HiSeq 2500 was used to sequence the TCRbeta amplicons with 250-bp paired-end reads. The authors' pipeline ran thus. Trimmomatic v0.33 was used to quality-trim the reads, and FLASH v1.2.11 was used to merge paired reads so that full CDR3 sequences could be recovered. V, D and J germline segments were assigned to the rearranged TCRbeta sequences by MiGEC v1.2.1b. Clonotype statistics and Shannon-Wiener diversity indices were computed with VDJtools v1.0.0. To cut down on sampling bias, every analysis after diversity analysis relied on just the 250 most abundant clonotypes from each sample. The public reads were run again by TCRdb, first through fastp at Q25 and then through MiXCR, and only productive beta chains were kept. Rows with one shared CDR3 protein collapse into an entry with the most common genes and DNA. The V and J calls come from TCRdb's annotation, not from the publication. The sample table lists some 38,000 distinct CDR3 sequences, 70% to 85% of them with a count of one. Roughly 15% of the sample goes to the ten largest clones.

Total RNA and DNA were co-extracted from about 19-30 mg of bulk tissue with the AllPrep DNA/RNA mini kit, without cell sorting. Five patients with histopathologically diagnosed primary liver carcinoma underwent surgical resection in China between November 2015 and March 2016. At the time of sampling, the patients had chronic HBV infection and had not received any treatment. Five spatially separated regions were sampled per tumor: superior, inferior, left-lateral and right-lateral poles, plus the tumor centre. Histology showed that every tumor sample contained more than 90% viable tumor cells. Fresh tumor and adjacent tissue pieces were bisected; one half was stored in RNAlater at -80°C, the other sent for histology.

The chain joins TRBV6-5 to TRBJ1-6; TRBD1 is a possible D gene, resting on 5 matching bases. The sequence was obtained from a man aged 40-50 years with primary liver carcinoma and hepatitis B virus infection. Sequenced sample: liver tumor tissue from sampling region 4. The sample's cell subset or site, from its label and the paper: tumor region T4, right-lateral pole. The CDR3 protein is CAGRSRGNPPLHF. The DNA is as follows: TGTGCCGGCAGAAGTAGGGGCAATCCACCCCTCCACTTT.